The 23 T cell receptor beta chains below were found in one sample sequenced in a study of shared clonotypes between healthy human individuals. Produced via immunoSEQ multiplex PCR; TCRdb's table is partial and in-frame only. There are over 95,000 clones in the sample; approximately 44% occur only once, and about 16% lies in the top ten. The sequencing input was PBMCs. The receptor set was obtained from a woman between 40 and 55 years old in good health. Some clones in this sample may be carry-over from other donors' samples.

This clone was counted between two and nine times. This sequence joins TRBV4-1 and TRBJ1-2; TRBD1 matches at 8 bases. Germline loops: CDR1 MGHRA, CDR2 YSYEKL. After removal of 0 bases from V and 8 bases from J, the junction contained 8 bases not matched to a gene. This CDR3 is built from 15 residues. The CDR3 DNA reads as TGCGCCAGCAGCCAAGATCCGCAGGGGGCACAAGGCTACACCTTC. Amino acids: CASSQDPQGAQGYTF.

A note on this clone: This likely reflects a read error, since a far larger clone is one base away. Other DNA sequences in this sample translate to the same CDR3. V is TRBV18 and J is TRBJ1-1; D is perhaps TRBD1 (6 bases). The CDR3 runs 14 residues. Germline assignment: CDR1 KGHSH and CDR2 LQKENI. CDR3 residues: CASSPLTGITEAFF. For the CDR3, the DNA is TGCGCCAGCTCACCGCTCACAGGGATCACTGAAGCTTTCTTT. The variable domain in full, with the rest retrieved from reference TRBV18 and TRBJ1-1, is NAGVMQNPRHLVRRRGQEARLRCSPMKGHSHVYWYRQLPEEGLKFMVYLQKENIIDESGMPKERFSAEFPKEGPSILRIQQVVRGDSAAYFCASSPLTGITEAFFGQGTRLTVV.

A remark on this clone: This likely reflects a read error, since a far larger clone is one base away. Given the absence of the conserved phenylalanine or tryptophan at the CDR3 end, a read error is likely. The chain links TRBV9 to TRBJ2-7; D perhaps matches TRBD1 (6 bases). Trimming removed 0 bases at V and 7 bases at J, with 14 bases between. Germline CDR1 SGDLS, CDR2 YYNGEE. The CDR3 extends over 14 amino acids. The CDR3: CASSVGGPLGEQYL. For the CDR3, the DNA is TGTGCCAGCAGCGTAGGGGGGCCACTCGGAGAGCAGTACCTC.

V and J are TRBV2 and TRBJ2-2; D is unresolved. With 7 bases removed from V and 7 bases from J, the gap between germline ends came to 10 bases. The CDR3 is made up of 12 amino acids. CDR1 SNHLY and CDR2 FYNNEI come from the germline V gene. Here the CDR3 reads CASTRTSGELFF. The CDR3 DNA is TGTGCCAGCACTCGGACCAGCGGGGAGCTGTTTTTT.

This clone was seen many times. The chain joins TRBV7-2 to TRBJ2-1, with 9 bases aligning to TRBD2. The germline V gene encodes CDR1 SGHTA and CDR2 FQGNSA. The CDR3 loop spans 15 amino acids. The ends lost 1 base at V and 8 bases at J; junction bases unmatched: 6. CDR3: CASSLVAGGPDEQFF. The CDR3 DNA follows: TGTGCCAGCAGCTTAGTTGCGGGAGGGCCAGATGAGCAGTTCTTC. Full variable domain (outside the CDR3, taken from reference TRBV7-2 and TRBJ2-1): GAGVSQSPSNKVTEKGKDVELRCDPISGHTALYWYRQSLGQGLEFLIYFQGNSAPDKSGLPSDRFSAERTGGSVSTLTIQRTQQEDSAVYLCASSLVAGGPDEQFFGPGTRLTVL.

V is TRBV7-9 and J is TRBJ2-2, with unresolved D. In germline, CDR1 is SEHNR, CDR2 FQNEAQ (reference sequence). Trimming removed 0 bases at V and 7 bases at J, with 6 bases between. The CDR3 length is 13 residues. This chain's CDR3 is CASSLARDGELFF. The CDR3 DNA sequence: TGTGCCAGCAGCTTAGCGAGAGACGGGGAGCTGTTTTTT.

The rearrangement uses TRBV29-1 and TRBJ2-5; maybe TRBD1 (5 bases). The DNA end is a closer match to TRBJ2-7, so the J assignment may be wrong. This CDR3 spans 13 amino acids. The germline CDR1 and CDR2 sequences are SQVTM and ANQGSEA. The CDR3 DNA reads TGCAGCGTCATGGACATTAGCTCCTACGAGCAGTACTTC. Its protein product is CSVMDISSYEQYF.

This chain joins TRBV2 and TRBJ2-2; perhaps TRBD2 as D (5 bases). Trimming removed 7 bases from V and 6 bases from J, with 9 bases in between. The CDR3 loop spans 12 amino acids. CDR1 SNHLY and CDR2 FYNNEI come from the germline V gene. CDR3 bases: TGTGCCAGCACTCTAGCCGCCGGGGAGCTGTTTTTT. Translating it yields CASTLAAGELFF.

This clone is a singleton in its sample. V is TRBV29-1 and J is TRBJ1-4, with D perhaps TRBD1 (5 bases). CDR1 SQVTM and CDR2 ANQGSEA come from the germline V gene. V lost 4 bases, J lost 5 bases, and 11 bases lay in between. The CDR3 spans 13 residues. The CDR3 DNA follows: TGCAGCGTTGCGAGGACATCGAATGAAAAACTGTTTTTT. It codes for CSVARTSNEKLFF.

The chain combines TRBV19 with TRBJ2-1; no clear D. Germline CDR1 is LNHDA and CDR2 is SQIVND (reference sequence). Trimming pared 10 bases from V and 8 bases from J, leaving 15 bases between. The CDR3 covers 12 residues. CDR3 nucleotide sequence: TGTGCCACTTCGGACGGTAATCATGAGCAGTTCTTC. Translation gives CATSDGNHEQFF.

This clone was recorded a few times. V gene TRBV2 combines with J gene TRBJ2-7; D is possibly TRBD1 (6 bases). Trimming shortened V by 2 bases and J by 4 bases, and 12 bases separated the two germline ends. Looked up from germline, CDR1 is SNHLY and CDR2 is FYNNEI. The CDR3 runs to 14 residues. DNA for the CDR3: TGTGCCAGCAGTGAATATGGGGGCTTATACGAGCAGTACTTC. Translation gives CASSEYGGLYEQYF.

This clone was seen more than once but under ten times. One end of the junction is discordant with germline, which a read error may explain. The chain recombines TRBV7-6 with TRBJ1-1; possible D gene TRBD1, 6 bases. This CDR3 contains 14 residues. Germline V gene lookup returns CDR1 SGHVS and CDR2 FNYEAQ. The CDR3: CASSPTGLNTGAFF. Written as DNA, the CDR3 is TGTGCCAGCAGCCCGACAGGCCTGAACACTGGAGCTTTCTTT.

In its sample, this clone was seen many times. CDR3 amino acids: CASSRGTEPYEQYF. In DNA, the CDR3 is TGTGCCAGCAGCAGAGGGACGGAGCCCTACGAGCAGTACTTC. The chain couples TRBV21-1 to TRBJ2-7. TRBV21-1 is an annotated pseudogene. The CDR3 consists of 14 residues.

The chain carries TRBV7-2 and TRBJ1-3; TRBD1 aligns across 8 bases. Germline CDR1 reads SGHTA; CDR2 reads FQGNSA. The CDR3 extends over 16 amino acids. V shed 5 bases, J shed 4 bases, and the junction held 10 bases outside the gene matches. The CDR3 here is CASSPRTGSEGNTIYF. The CDR3 nucleotides read TGTGCCAGCAGCCCCCGGACAGGGAGCGAGGGAAACACCATATATTTT.

This clone was detected once. The chain employs TRBV5-8 and TRBJ1-3; D gene uncertain. Germline V gene sequence: CDR1 SGHTS, CDR2 YDEGEE. CDR3 length: 14 amino acids. V gave up 0 bases and J gave up 0 bases, with 4 bases separating them. For the CDR3, the DNA is TGTGCCAGCAGCTTGGGTAACTCTGGAAACACCATATATTTT. This translates into CASSLGNSGNTIYF.

Comment on this clone: A single base separates this from a much larger clone, so it may be a read error. The gene calls are TRBV7-2 and TRBJ1-1, with TRBD1 matching 7 bases. The CDR3 sequence is 14 residues long. Per the germline V gene, CDR1 is SGHTA and CDR2 is FQGNSA. This CDR3 is CASSQSDRLTGAFF. The CDR3 DNA sequence: TGTGCCAGCAGCCAATCGGACAGGCTCACTGGAGCTTTCTTT.

This clone showed up just a few times. The gene calls are TRBV5-1 and TRBJ2-7; D perhaps matches TRBD1 (6 bases). The CDR3 sequence is 14 residues long. Germline CDR1 SGHRS, CDR2 YFSETQ. V was cut by 3 bases and J by 0 bases, with 10 bases left in between. The CDR3 loop is CASSSTGSSYEQYF. CDR3 nucleotide sequence: TGCGCCAGCAGCTCCACAGGGAGCTCCTACGAGCAGTACTTC.

J is TRBJ1-4 and V is TRBV30; 9 bases are a match to TRBD1. V trimming: 4 bases; J trimming: 5 bases; junction bases outside the gene matches: 5. Germline assignment: CDR1 GTSNPN and CDR2 SVGIG (reference sequence). CDR3 length: 14 residues. Here the CDR3 DNA reads TGTGCCTGGAATGTGGGACAGGGAAATGAAAAACTGTTTTTT. It translates to CAWNVGQGNEKLFF.

This chain connects TRBV7-9 to TRBJ2-5, with 10 positions matching TRBD2. Germline V gene lookup returns CDR1 SEHNR and CDR2 FQNEAQ (reference sequence). CDR3 size: 14 residues. V lost 6 bases, J lost 5 bases, and 6 bases stayed unmatched. The CDR3 loop is CASRYSGRAETQYF. In nucleotides, the CDR3 is TGTGCCAGCAGGTACAGCGGGAGGGCCGAGACCCAGTACTTC.

The gene calls are TRBV19 and TRBJ2-7; the D gene is possibly TRBD2 (6 bases). The CDR3 spans 13 residues. V lost 4 bases to trimming and J lost 2 bases, with 9 bases between them. CDR1 is LNHDA and CDR2 is SQIVND in the germline V gene (reference sequence). In DNA form, the CDR3 reads TGTGCCAGTAGTACCCGGACTACCTACGAGCAGTACTTC. Translating gives CASSTRTTYEQYF.

This chain connects TRBV19 to TRBJ1-5; D call uncertain. V was cut by 1 base and J by 7 bases, with 5 bases left in between. The CDR3 length is 12 residues. The germline gives CDR1 LNHDA, CDR2 SQIVND (reference sequence). CDR3: CASSIGEQPQHF. CDR3 sequence (DNA): TGTGCCAGTAGTATAGGAGAACAGCCCCAGCATTTT.

This clone came up a few times. A much larger clonotype is one base distant, so this may be a read error. The chain is built from TRBV30 and TRBJ1-4; maybe TRBD1 (5 bases). The germline gives CDR1 GTSNPN, CDR2 SVGIG (reference sequence). The CDR3 extends over 15 amino acids. The CDR3 is CAWSVLGGTNEKLLF. The CDR3 DNA reads TGTGCCTGGAGTGTACTGGGCGGGACTAATGAAAAACTGCTTTTT.

This clone was counted a few times. The V call is TRBV7-2, the J call TRBJ2-7; possibly TRBD2 for D (7 bases). Germline lookup yields CDR1 SGHTA and CDR2 FQGNSA. The CDR3 runs 14 residues. Deletions cut 5 bases from V and 7 bases from J, with 18 bases between. CDR3 loop: CASSPGGGPLEQYF. DNA for the CDR3: TGTGCCAGCAGCCCCGGCGGGGGCCCCTTAGAGCAGTACTTC. Filled out from reference TRBV7-2 and TRBJ2-7, the complete variable domain reads GAGVSQSPSNKVTEKGKDVELRCDPISGHTALYWYRQSLGQGLEFLIYFQGNSAPDKSGLPSDRFSAERTGGSVSTLTIQRTQQEDSAVYLCASSPGGGPLEQYFGPGTRLTVT.